The sequence of this TCR beta chain was determined in a study of cytomegalovirus exposure and HLA in healthy donors. Study-level points and caveats: It was reportedly the case that the classifier diagnosed cytomegalovirus status with high specificity and sensitivity.

This clone was picked up a small number of times. What it binds is not known. The PCR ran on 60 Vbeta and 13 Jbeta primers. Measured with immunoSEQ multiplex PCR; TCRdb has only the in-frame clones, and not every one. Among 100,000 to 150,000 clones, over 9.5% were seen once, and the ten largest hold approximately 4.5%. The origin of this receptor is a young woman in good health and CMV-seropositive. The material sequenced was PBMCs.

The chain's CDR3 is CASSSRGGYTF. The CDR3 DNA reads TGTGCCAGCAGCTCCAGGGGTGGCTACACCTTC. The J gene is TRBJ1-2, the V gene TRBV13; tentatively, D is TRBD1 (6 bases). V lost 4 bases and J lost 7, with 7 bases in between. The CDR3 length is 11 residues. The germline gives CDR1 PRHDT, CDR2 FYEKMQ (reference sequence).